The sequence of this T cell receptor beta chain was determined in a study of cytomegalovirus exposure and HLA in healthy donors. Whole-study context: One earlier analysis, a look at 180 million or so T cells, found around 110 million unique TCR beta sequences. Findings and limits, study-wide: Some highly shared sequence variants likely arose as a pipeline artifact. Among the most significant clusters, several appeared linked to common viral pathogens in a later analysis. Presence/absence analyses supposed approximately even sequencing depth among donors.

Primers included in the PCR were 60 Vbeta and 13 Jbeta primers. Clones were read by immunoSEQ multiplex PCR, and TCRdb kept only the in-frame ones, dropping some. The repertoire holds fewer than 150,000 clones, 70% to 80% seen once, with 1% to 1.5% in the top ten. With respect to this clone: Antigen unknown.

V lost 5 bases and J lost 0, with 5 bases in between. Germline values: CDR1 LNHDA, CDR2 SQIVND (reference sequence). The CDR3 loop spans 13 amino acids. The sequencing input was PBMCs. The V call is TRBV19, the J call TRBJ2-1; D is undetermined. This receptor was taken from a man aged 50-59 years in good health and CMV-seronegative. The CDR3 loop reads CASSESSYNEQFF. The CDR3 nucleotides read TGTGCCAGTAGTGAGAGCTCCTACAATGAGCAGTTCTTC.